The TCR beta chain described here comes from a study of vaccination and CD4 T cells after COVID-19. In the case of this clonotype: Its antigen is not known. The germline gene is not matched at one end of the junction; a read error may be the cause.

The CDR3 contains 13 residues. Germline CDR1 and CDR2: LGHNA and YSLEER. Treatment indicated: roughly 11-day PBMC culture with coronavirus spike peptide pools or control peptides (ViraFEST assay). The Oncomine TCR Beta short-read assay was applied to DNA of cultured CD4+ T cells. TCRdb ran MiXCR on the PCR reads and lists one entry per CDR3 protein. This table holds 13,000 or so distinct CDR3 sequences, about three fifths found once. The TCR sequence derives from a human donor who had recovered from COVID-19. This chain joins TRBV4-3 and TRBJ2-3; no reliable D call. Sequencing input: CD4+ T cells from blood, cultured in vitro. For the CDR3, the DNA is TGCGCCAGCAGCCAAGGTGGAACCGTGGCGCAGTTTTTT. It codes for CASSQGGTVAQFF.